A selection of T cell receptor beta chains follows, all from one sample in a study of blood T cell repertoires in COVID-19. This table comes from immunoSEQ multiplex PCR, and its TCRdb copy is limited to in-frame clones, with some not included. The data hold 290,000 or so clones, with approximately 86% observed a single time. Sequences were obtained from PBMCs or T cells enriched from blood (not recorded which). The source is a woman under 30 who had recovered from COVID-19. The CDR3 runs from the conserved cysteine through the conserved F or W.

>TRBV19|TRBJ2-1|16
CASSTPGQGVHNEQFF
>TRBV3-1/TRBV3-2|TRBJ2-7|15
CASSQVAESSYEQYF
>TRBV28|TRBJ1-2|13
CASSLGTADGYTF
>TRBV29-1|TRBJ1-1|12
CSVARGLAEAFF
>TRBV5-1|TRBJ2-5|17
CASSLSLAGVNQETQYF
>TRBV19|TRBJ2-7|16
CASSIVGSSVSYEQYF
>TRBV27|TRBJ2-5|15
CAWRVPGLRQETQYF
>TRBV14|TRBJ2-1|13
CASSKGRIDEQFF
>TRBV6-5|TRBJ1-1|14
CASNLDRGVTEAFF
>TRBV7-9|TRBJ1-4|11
CASSSGEKLFF
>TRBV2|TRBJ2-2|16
CASSDRRGGSTGELFF
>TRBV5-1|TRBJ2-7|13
CASSLTASYEQYF
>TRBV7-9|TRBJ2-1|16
CASSLGGAPSYNEQFF
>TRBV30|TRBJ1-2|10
CAWKTDGYTF
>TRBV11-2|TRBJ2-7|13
CASRDISSYEQYF
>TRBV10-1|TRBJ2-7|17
CASSESRPSRVSYEQYF